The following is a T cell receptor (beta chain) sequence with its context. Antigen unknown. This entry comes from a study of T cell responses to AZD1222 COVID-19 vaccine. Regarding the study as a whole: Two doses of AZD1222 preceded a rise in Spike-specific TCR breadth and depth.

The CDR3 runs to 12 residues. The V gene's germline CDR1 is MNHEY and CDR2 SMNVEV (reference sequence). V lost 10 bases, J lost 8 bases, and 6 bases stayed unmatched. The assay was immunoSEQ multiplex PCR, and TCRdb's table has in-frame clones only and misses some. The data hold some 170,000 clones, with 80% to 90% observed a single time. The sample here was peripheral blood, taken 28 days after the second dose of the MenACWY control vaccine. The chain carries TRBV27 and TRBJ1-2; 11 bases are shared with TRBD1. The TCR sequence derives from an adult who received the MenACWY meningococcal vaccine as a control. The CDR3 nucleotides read TGTGCCACTGCGGGACAGGGGGGAGGCTACACCTTC. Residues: CATAGQGGGYTF.